What follows describes a single T cell receptor beta chain. This entry belongs to a study of blood T cell repertoires in COVID-19. Someone with COVID-19 had been met by exposed participants within 2 weeks before study entry. As handled by the study authors: Estimated nucleated cell counts came from reference gene primer amplification. Sequencing used immunoSEQ multiplex PCR; TCRdb keeps in-frame clones, though not all of them. That table supplies the V and J calls and clone size; D and trimming were determined from the DNA. The table records approximately 150,000 clones, 80% to 85% of them present only once. The CDR3 runs to 13 residues. V shed 4 bases, J shed 6 bases, and the junction held 3 bases outside the gene matches. The germline gives CDR1 SGDLS, CDR2 YYNGEE.

The J gene is TRBJ1-2, the V gene TRBV9; TRBD1 matches at 10 bases. This receptor was identified in a man between 65 and 79 years old who had been exposed to COVID-19. Sequenced material: PBMCs or T cells enriched from blood (not recorded which). The CDR3 coding sequence is TGTGCCAGCAGCATTGGGACAGGGGATGGCTACACCTTC. Protein sequence: CASSIGTGDGYTF.